Listed below are T cell receptor beta chains from one sample, sequenced in a study of cytomegalovirus exposure and HLA in healthy donors. Repertoires were generated with immunoSEQ multiplex PCR, while TCRdb's copy carries only in-frame clones and drops some. The sample comprises over 85,000 clones, roughly 88% of which are singletons, and 1.4% rests with the top ten. Sequenced material: PBMCs. Every receptor here comes from a woman in her 30s in good health and CMV-seropositive. The CDR3 runs from the conserved cysteine through the conserved F or W. Fields, in order: clone size, D gene, V gene, J gene, CDR3 DNA, CDR3 protein. A D gene is named only where the DNA matches it firmly. The size of a clone is reported for some rows only, either as once, few or many, or as a class for expanded clones.

size: once
D: NA
V: TRBV11-3
J: TRBJ2-7
DNA: TGTGCCAGCAGCTTCGGGGGGCGCGGGGAGCAGTACTTC
CDR3: CASSFGGRGEQYF

size: NA
D: NA
V: TRBV11-3
J: TRBJ1-4
DNA: TGTGCCAGCAGCTTAGATAGGGGGGGTGGCGAAAAACTGTTTTTT
CDR3: CASSLDRGGGEKLFF

size: NA
D: NA
V: TRBV28
J: TRBJ1-2
DNA: TGTGCCAGCAGCCCGTCCCCAGCTAACTATGGCTACACCTTC
CDR3: CASSPSPANYGYTF

size: NA
D: NA
V: TRBV5-1
J: TRBJ1-1
DNA: TGCGCCAGCAGCTCTTCGCGGACAGCCTCTGAAGCTTTCTTT
CDR3: CASSSSRTASEAFF

size: NA
D: TRBD1
V: TRBV5-4
J: TRBJ2-5
DNA: TGTGCCAGCAACCGACAGGGAAAGGAAGAGACCCAGTACTTC
CDR3: CASNRQGKEETQYF

size: NA
D: NA
V: TRBV28
J: TRBJ2-7
DNA: TGTGCCAGCAGCCGCACACTAGTGGCCTACGAGCAGTACTTC
CDR3: CASSRTLVAYEQYF

size: NA
D: TRBD1
V: TRBV6-5
J: TRBJ2-7
DNA: TGTGCCAGCAAAGAGACAGGGGGCAACGAGCAGTACTTC
CDR3: CASKETGGNEQYF

size: NA
D: NA
V: TRBV5-4
J: TRBJ2-6
DNA: TGTGCCAGCAGTCTGATCCGAAGGACATTAAGATCTGGGGCCAACGTCCTGACTTTC
CDR3: CASSLIRRTLRSGANVLTF

size: NA
D: TRBD2
V: TRBV6-5
J: TRBJ2-3
DNA: TGTGCCAGCAGTGTCGGACTAGCGGGAGCGGATACGCAGTATTTT
CDR3: CASSVGLAGADTQYF

size: NA
D: TRBD1
V: TRBV5-4
J: TRBJ1-5
DNA: TGTGCCAGCAGCTCGGACAGGGGGGTAGGGCCCCAGCATTTT
CDR3: CASSSDRGVGPQHF

size: once
D: TRBD1
V: TRBV7-6
J: TRBJ1-2
DNA: TGTGCCAGCAGCCCCTGGACAGGGCAGCAGGCTAACTATGGCTACACCTTC
CDR3: CASSPWTGQQANYGYTF

size: NA
D: TRBD1
V: TRBV4-2
J: TRBJ1-4
DNA: TGTGCCAGCAGCCAAGATGGGGACAGGGAGTATGAAAAACTGTTTTTT
CDR3: CASSQDGDREYEKLFF

size: NA
D: TRBD2
V: TRBV6-1
J: TRBJ2-1
DNA: TGTGCCAGCAGCGAAAATGGACTAGCGGGAGGCAATGAGCAGTTCTTC
CDR3: CASSENGLAGGNEQFF

size: once
D: TRBD1
V: TRBV7-8
J: TRBJ2-7
DNA: TGTGCCAGCAGCATAAAGACAGGGGCTCTGTACGAGCAGTACTTC
CDR3: CASSIKTGALYEQYF

size: NA
D: NA
V: TRBV5-4
J: TRBJ1-1
DNA: TGTGCCAGCAGCCGAGCCGTGACAGAGAACACTGAAGCTTTCTTT
CDR3: CASSRAVTENTEAFF

size: once
D: NA
V: TRBV23-1
J: TRBJ2-3
DNA: TGCGCCAGCAGTCCAATAACCCGCCAGGGCCAGCGCCGCACAGATACGCAGTATTTT
CDR3: CASSPITRQGQRRTDTQYF

size: NA
D: NA
V: TRBV2
J: TRBJ2-1
DNA: TGTGCCAGCAGTGCTTCCCGCTCCTACAATGAGCAGTTCTTC
CDR3: CASSASRSYNEQFF

size: NA
D: NA
V: TRBV19
J: TRBJ1-6
DNA: TGTGCCAGTCGGGGGGTAGGGTCACCCCTCCACTTT
CDR3: CASRGVGSPLHF

size: NA
D: NA
V: TRBV18
J: TRBJ2-2
DNA: TGTGCCAGCTCACCAGACAGGACGAACACCGGGGAGCTGTTTTTT
CDR3: CASSPDRTNTGELFF

size: NA
D: NA
V: TRBV29-1
J: TRBJ2-5
DNA: TGCAGCGTGACTGTAGGAGAGACCCAGTACTTC
CDR3: CSVTVGETQYF

size: NA
D: TRBD1
V: TRBV14
J: TRBJ2-6
DNA: TGTGCCAGCAGCCAGGACAGGGGGCTGAGAGGGGCCAACGTCCTGACTTTC
CDR3: CASSQDRGLRGANVLTF

size: once
D: NA
V: TRBV7-6
J: TRBJ1-6
DNA: TGTGCCAGCAGCTTAAAGGGGCGACAGGTTTCACCCCTCCACTTT
CDR3: CASSLKGRQVSPLHF

size: NA
D: TRBD2
V: TRBV7-2
J: TRBJ2-3
DNA: TGTGCCAGCAGCTTAGTGACCTCACTAGCGGGGGGCCTCACAGATACGCAGTATTTT
CDR3: CASSLVTSLAGGLTDTQYF

size: NA
D: TRBD1
V: TRBV6-1
J: TRBJ2-7
DNA: TGTGCCAGCAGTACCGGGACAGGAGCCTACGAGCAGTACTTC
CDR3: CASSTGTGAYEQYF

size: once
D: TRBD2
V: TRBV9
J: TRBJ2-1
DNA: TGTGCCAGCAGCGCCCCTAGCGGGGGGGCCAATGAGCAGTTCTTC
CDR3: CASSAPSGGANEQFF

size: few
D: NA
V: TRBV4-3
J: TRBJ1-5
DNA: TGCGCCAGCAGCCAAGGACAGGGCAATCAGCCCCAGCATTTT
CDR3: CASSQGQGNQPQHF

size: once
D: NA
V: TRBV6-1
J: TRBJ2-4
DNA: TGTGCCAGCAGGTCAGCAGGGGTAGCCAAAAACATTCAGTACTTC
CDR3: CASRSAGVAKNIQYF

size: few
D: NA
V: TRBV7-6
J: TRBJ1-2
DNA: TGTGCCAGCAGCCCTCGCCCAGGGCCGAGCCGTTCCAACTATGGCTACACCTTC
CDR3: CASSPRPGPSRSNYGYTF